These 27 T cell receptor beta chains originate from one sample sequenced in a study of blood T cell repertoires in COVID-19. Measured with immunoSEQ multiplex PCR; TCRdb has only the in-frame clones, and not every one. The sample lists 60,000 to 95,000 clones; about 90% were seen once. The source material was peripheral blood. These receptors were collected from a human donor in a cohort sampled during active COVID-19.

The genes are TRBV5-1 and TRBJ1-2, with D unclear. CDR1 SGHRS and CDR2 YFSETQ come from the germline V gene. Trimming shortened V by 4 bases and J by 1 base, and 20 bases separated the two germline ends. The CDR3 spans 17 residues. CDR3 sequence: CASSPPLGQEFNYGYTF. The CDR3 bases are TGCGCCAGCAGCCCCCCCCTTGGGCAGGAATTTAACTATGGCTACACCTTC.

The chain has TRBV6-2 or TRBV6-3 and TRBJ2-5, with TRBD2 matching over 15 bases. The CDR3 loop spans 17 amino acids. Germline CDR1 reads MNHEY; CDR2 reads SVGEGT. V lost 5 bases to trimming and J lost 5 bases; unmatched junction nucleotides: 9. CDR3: CASSPGLAGGLGETQYF. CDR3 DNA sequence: TGTGCCAGCAGTCCCGGACTAGCGGGGGGGCTAGGGGAGACCCAGTACTTC.

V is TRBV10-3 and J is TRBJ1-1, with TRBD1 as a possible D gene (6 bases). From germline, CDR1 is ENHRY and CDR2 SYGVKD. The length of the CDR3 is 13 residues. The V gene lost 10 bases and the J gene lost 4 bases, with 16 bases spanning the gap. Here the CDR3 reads CASRPPTGTEAFF. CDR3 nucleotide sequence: TGTGCCAGTAGACCCCCGACAGGCACTGAAGCTTTCTTT.

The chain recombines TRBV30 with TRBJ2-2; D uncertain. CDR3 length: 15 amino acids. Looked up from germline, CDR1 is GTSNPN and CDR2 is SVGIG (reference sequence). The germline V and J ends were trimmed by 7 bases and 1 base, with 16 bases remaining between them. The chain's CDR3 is CASSRGGLNTGELFF. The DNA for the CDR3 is TGTGCCTCTTCTAGAGGCGGATTGAACACCGGGGAGCTGTTTTTT.

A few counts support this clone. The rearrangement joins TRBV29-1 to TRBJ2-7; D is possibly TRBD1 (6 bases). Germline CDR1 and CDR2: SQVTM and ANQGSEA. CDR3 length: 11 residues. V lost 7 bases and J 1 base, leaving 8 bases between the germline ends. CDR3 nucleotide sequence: TGCAGCGCGGGGACATCCTACGAGCAGTACTTC. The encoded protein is CSAGTSYEQYF.

This CDR3 is CASSPPTGRMNTEAFF. The CDR3 bases are TGTGCCAGCTCACCACCGACAGGGAGGATGAACACTGAAGCTTTCTTT. V usage is TRBV18 and J usage is TRBJ1-1; 7 bases align to TRBD1. Germline V lookup: CDR1 KGHSH, CDR2 LQKENI. After removal of 0 bases from V and 0 bases from J, the junction contained 4 bases not matched to a gene. The CDR3 is 16 residues long.

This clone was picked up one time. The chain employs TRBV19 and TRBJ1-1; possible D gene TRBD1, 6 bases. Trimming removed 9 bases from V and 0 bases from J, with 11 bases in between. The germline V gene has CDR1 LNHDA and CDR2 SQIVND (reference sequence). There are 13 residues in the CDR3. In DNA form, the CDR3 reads TGTGCCAGCCAAGACAGGTTGAACACTGAAGCTTTCTTT. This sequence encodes CASQDRLNTEAFF.

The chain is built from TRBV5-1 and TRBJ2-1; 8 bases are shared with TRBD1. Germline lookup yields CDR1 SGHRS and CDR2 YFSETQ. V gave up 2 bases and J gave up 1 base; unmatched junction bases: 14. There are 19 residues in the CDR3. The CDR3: CASSLVIRGQVYSYNEQFF. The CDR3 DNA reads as TGCGCCAGCAGCTTAGTTATTCGGGGACAGGTTTATTCCTACAATGAGCAGTTCTTC. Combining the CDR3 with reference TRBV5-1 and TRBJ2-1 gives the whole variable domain KAGVTQTPRYLIKTRGQQVTLSCSPISGHRSVSWYQQTPGQGLQFLFEYFSETQRNKGNFPGRFSGRQFSNSRSEMNVSTLELGDSALYLCASSLVIRGQVYSYNEQFFGPGTRLTVL.

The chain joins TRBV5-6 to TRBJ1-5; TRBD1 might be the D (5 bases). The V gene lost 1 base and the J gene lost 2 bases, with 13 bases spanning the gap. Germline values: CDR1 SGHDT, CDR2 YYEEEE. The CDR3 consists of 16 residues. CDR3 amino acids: CASSLRSPRGNQPQHF. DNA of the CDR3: TGTGCCAGCAGCTTGAGGTCACCCAGGGGCAATCAGCCCCAGCATTTT.

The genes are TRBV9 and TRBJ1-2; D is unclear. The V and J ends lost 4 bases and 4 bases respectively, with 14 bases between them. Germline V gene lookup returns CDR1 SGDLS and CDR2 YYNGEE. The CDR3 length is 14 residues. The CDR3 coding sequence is TGTGCCAGCAGCCCGAAGAGGGCTTTCTATGGCTACACCTTC. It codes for CASSPKRAFYGYTF.

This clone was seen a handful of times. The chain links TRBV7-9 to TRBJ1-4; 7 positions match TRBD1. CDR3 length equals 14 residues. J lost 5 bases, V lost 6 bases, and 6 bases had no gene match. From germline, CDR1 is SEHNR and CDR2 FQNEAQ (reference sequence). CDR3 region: CASRDGTENEKLFF. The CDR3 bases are TGTGCCAGCAGGGACGGGACAGAAAATGAAAAACTGTTTTTT.

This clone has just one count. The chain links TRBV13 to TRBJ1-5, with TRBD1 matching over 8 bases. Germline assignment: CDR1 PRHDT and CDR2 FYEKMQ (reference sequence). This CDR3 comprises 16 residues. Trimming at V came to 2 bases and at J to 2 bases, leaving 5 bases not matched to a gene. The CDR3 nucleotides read TGTGCCAGCAGCTTATCAGGGGGCAAGGGCAATCAGCCCCAGCATTTT. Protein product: CASSLSGGKGNQPQHF.

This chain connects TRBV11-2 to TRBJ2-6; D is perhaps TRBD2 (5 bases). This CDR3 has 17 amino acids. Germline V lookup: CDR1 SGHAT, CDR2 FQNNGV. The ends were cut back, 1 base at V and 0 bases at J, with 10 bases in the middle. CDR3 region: CASSLGRGISGANVLTF. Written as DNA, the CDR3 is TGTGCCAGCAGCTTAGGACGGGGTATCTCTGGGGCCAACGTCCTGACTTTC.

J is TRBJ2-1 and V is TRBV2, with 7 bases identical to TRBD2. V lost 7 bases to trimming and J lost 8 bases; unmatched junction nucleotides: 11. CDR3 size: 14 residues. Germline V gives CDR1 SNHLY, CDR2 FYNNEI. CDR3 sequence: CASILRGVLDEQFF. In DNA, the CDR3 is TGTGCCAGCATACTCCGGGGGGTCCTCGATGAGCAGTTCTTC.

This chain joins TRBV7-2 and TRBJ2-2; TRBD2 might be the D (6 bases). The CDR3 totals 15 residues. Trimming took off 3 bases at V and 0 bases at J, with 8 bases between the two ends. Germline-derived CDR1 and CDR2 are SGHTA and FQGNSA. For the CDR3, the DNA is TGTGCCAGCAGCTTTTTAGCGGCGAACACCGGGGAGCTGTTTTTT. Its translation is CASSFLAANTGELFF.

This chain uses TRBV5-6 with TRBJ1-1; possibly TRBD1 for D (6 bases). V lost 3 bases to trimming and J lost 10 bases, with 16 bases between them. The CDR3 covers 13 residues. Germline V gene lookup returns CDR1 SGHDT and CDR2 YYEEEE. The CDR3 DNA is TGTGCCAGCAGCTCAGGGGTGGGGGCCGGAGCTTTCTTT. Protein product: CASSSGVGAGAFF.

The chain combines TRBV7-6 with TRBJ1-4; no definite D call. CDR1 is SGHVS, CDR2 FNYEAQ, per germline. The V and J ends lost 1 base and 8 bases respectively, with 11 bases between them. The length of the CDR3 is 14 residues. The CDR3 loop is CASSLETPREKLFF. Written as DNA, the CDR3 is TGTGCCAGCAGCTTAGAGACACCCCGAGAAAAACTGTTTTTT.

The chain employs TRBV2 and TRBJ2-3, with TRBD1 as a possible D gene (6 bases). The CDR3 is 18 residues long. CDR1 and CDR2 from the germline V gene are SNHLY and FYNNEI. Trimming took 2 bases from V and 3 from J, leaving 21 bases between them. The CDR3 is CASSELEIQGFGTDTQYF. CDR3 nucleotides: TGTGCCAGCAGTGAACTGGAAATTCAGGGGTTTGGGACAGATACGCAGTATTTT.

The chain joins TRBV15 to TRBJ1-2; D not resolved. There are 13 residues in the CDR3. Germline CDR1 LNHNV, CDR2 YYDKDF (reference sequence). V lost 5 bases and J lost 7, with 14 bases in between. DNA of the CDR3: TGTGCCACCAGCGCCGGGGTGGGAATTGGCTACACCTTC. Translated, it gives CATSAGVGIGYTF.

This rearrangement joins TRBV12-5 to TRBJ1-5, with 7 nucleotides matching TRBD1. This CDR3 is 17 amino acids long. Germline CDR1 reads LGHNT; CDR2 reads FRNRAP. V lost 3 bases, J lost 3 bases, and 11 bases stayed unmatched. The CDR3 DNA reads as TGTGCTAGTGGTTTTTTCGGGCAGGGACAGCTCAATCAGCCCCAGCATTTT. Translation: CASGFFGQGQLNQPQHF.

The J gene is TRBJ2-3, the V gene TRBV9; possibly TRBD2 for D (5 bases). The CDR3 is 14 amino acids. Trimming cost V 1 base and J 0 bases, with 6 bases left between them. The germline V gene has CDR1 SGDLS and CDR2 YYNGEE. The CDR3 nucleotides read TGTGCCAGCAGCGTAAGGAGGAGCACAGATACGCAGTATTTT. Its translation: CASSVRRSTDTQYF. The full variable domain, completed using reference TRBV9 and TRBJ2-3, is DSGVTQTPKHLITATGQRVTLRCSPRSGDLSVYWYQQSLDQGLQFLIQYYNGEERAKGNILERFSAQQFPDLHSELNLSSLELGDSALYFCASSVRRSTDTQYFGPGTRLTVL.

The CDR3 nucleotides are TGTGCCAGCAGCTTAACAGCCGCGTCGTCGGGGGCCAACGTCCTGACTTTC. Translating gives CASSLTAASSGANVLTF. This rearrangement joins TRBV7-3 to TRBJ2-6; D gene uncertain. Trimming removed 0 bases at V and 4 bases at J, with 13 bases between. This CDR3 comprises 17 residues. Germline V gives CDR1 SGHTA, CDR2 FQGTGA.

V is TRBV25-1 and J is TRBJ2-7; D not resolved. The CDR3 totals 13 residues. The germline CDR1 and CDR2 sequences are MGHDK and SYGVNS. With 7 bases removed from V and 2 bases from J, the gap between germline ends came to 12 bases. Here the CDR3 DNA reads TGTGCCAGCACTTTCGGCGGAACCTACGAGCAGTACTTC. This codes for CASTFGGTYEQYF.

CDR3 bases: TGTGCCAGCAGCCAAGTGGTTAGCGGGGGCCGACAAGAGACCCAGTACTTC. This translates into CASSQVVSGGRQETQYF. The chain uses TRBV3-1 (or the pseudogene TRBV3-2) and TRBJ2-5; 9 nucleotides agree with TRBD2. With 1 base clipped from V and 2 bases from J, the junction kept 8 bases outside the gene matches. The germline gives CDR1 LGHDT, CDR2 YNNKEL (reference sequence). This CDR3 is built from 17 residues.

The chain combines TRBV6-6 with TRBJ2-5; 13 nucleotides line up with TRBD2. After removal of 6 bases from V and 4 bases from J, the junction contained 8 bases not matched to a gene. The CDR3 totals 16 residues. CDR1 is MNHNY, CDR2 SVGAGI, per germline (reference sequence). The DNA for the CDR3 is TGTGCCAGCAGCCGACGACTAGCGGGGGGTTCAGAGACCCAGTACTTC. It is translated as CASSRRLAGGSETQYF.

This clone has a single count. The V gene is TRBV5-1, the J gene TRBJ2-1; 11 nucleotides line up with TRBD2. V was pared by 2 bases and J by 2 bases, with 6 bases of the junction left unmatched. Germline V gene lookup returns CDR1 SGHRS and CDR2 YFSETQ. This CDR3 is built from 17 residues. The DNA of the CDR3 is TGCGCCAGCAGCTTATCTCCGACTAGCGGGGCCTACAATGAGCAGTTCTTC. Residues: CASSLSPTSGAYNEQFF.

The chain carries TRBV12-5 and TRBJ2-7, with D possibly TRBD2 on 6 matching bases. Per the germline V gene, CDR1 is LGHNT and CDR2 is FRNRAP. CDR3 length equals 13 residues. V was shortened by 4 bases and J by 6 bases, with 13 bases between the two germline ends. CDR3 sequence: CASGSGLGGEQYF. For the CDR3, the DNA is TGTGCTAGTGGTTCCGGTCTGGGAGGCGAGCAGTACTTC.